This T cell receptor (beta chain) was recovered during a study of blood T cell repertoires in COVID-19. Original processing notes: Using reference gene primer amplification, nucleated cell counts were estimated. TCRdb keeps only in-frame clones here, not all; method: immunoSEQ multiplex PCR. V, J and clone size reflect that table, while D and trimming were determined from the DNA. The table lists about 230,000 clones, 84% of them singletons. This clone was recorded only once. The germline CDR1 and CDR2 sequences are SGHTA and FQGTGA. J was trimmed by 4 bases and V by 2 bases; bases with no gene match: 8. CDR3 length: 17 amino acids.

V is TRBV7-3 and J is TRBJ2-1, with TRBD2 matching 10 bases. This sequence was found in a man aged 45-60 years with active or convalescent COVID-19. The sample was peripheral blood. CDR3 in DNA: TGTGCCAGCAGCTTACTTGCTAGCGGGGGCCATTACAATGAGCAGTTCTTC. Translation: CASSLLASGGHYNEQFF.